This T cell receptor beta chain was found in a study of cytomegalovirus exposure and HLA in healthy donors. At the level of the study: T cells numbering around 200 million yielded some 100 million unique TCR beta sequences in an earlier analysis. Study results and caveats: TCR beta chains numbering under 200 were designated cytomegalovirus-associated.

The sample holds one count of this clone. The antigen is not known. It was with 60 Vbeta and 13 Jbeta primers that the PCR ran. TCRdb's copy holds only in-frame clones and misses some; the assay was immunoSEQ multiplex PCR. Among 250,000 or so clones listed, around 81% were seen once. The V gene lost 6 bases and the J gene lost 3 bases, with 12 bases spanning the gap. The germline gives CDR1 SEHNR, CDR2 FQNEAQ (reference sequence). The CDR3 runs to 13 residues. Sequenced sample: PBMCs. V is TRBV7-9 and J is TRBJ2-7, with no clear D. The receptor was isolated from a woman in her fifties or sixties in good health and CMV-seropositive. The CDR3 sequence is CASSLPLGYEQYF. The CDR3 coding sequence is TGTGCCAGCAGTTTGCCCCTAGGCTACGAGCAGTACTTC.